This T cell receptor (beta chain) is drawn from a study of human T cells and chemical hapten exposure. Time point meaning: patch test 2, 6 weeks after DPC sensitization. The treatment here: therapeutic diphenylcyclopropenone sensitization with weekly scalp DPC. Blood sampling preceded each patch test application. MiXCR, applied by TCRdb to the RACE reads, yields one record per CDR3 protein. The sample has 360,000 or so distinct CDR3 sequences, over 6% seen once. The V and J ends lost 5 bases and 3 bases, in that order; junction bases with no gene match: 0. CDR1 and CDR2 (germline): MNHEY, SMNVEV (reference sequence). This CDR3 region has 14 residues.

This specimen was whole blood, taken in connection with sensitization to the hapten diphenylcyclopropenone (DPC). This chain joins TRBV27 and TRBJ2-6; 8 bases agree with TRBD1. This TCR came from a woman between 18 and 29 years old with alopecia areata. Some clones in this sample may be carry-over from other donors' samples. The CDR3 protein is CASSGTGGANVLTF. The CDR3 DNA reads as TGTGCCAGCAGTGGGACAGGTGGGGCCAACGTCCTGACTTTC.